Detailed here is one TCR beta chain. Its antigen is not known. This sample is drawn from a study of monozygotic twins with cystic fibrosis. In the study overall: With about 15 PCR cycles, barcoded libraries came from around 3 micrograms of fragmented DNA. Overall study findings and caveats: Monozygotic CF twins shared more identical nucleotide clonotypes than unrelated patients. Low clonality (median approximately 0.0095) suggested a mostly naive repertoire. In 13 of 16 pairs, V gene usage was closest to the co-twin's.

Germline CDR1 reads MNHEY; CDR2 reads SMNVEV (reference sequence). The CDR3 has 14 amino acids. The V end was cut by 2 bases, the J end by 9 bases, with 14 bases between. Sequenced by immunoSEQ multiplex PCR; TCRdb stores in-frame clones only, minus some. The table has 30,000 or so clones, around 65% seen once; the top ten hold over 0.75%. The rearrangement uses TRBV27 and TRBJ2-1, with a possible D match to TRBD1 (6 bases). The TCR comes from a girl aged 10 to 17 with cystic fibrosis. Specimen: blood. This CDR3 reads CASSLGQGLGEQFF. The CDR3 region has the DNA TGTGCCAGCAGTTTAGGGCAGGGGCTGGGTGAGCAGTTCTTC.